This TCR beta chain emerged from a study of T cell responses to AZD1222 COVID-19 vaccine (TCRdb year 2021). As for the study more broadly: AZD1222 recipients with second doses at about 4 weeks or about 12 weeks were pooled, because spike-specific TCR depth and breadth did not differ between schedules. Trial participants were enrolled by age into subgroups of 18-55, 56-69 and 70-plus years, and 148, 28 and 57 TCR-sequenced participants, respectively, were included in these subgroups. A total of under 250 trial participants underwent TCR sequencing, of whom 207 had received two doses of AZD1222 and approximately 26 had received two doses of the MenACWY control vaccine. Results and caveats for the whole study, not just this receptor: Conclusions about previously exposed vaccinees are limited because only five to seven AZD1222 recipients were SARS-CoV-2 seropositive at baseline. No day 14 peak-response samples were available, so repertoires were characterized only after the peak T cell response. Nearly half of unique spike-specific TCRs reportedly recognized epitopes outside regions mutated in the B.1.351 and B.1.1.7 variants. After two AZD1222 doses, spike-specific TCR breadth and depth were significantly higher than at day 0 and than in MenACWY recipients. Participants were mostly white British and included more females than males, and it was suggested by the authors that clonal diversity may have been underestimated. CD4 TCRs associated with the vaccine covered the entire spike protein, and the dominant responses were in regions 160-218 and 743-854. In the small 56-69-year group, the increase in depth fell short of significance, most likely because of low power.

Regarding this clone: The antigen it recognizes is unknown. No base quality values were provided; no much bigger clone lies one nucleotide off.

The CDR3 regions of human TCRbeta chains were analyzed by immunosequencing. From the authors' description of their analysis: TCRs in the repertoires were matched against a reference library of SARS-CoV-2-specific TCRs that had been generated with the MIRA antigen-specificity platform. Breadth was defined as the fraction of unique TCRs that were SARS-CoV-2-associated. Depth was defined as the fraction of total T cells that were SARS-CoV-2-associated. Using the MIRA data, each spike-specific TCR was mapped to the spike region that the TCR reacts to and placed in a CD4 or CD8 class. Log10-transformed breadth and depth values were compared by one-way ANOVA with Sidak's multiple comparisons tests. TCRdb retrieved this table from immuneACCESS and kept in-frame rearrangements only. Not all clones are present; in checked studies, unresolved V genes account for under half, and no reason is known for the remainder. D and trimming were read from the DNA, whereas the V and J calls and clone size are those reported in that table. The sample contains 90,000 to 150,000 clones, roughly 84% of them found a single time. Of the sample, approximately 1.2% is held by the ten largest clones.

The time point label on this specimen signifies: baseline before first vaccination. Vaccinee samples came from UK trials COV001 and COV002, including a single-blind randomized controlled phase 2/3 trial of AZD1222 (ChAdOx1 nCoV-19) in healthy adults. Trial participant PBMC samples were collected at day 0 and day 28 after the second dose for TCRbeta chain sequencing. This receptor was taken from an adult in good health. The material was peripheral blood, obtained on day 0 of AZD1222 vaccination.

The CDR3 protein is CASSIGHSSNTEAFF. The DNA is TGTGCCAGCAGCATTGGACACTCCTCGAACACTGAAGCTTTCTTT. The sequence is built from TRBV11-2 and TRBJ1-1, with TRBD1 tentatively as D gene (5 bases match). The germline V gene provides CDR1 SGHAT and CDR2 FQNNGV. A distance of 14 bases separates the germline ends of V and J, which lose 5 bases and 1 base respectively. Inclusive of the bounding cysteine and phenylalanine, the CDR3 is 15 residues long. The kept DNA is CDR3 alone, 45 bases in frame from the first base.